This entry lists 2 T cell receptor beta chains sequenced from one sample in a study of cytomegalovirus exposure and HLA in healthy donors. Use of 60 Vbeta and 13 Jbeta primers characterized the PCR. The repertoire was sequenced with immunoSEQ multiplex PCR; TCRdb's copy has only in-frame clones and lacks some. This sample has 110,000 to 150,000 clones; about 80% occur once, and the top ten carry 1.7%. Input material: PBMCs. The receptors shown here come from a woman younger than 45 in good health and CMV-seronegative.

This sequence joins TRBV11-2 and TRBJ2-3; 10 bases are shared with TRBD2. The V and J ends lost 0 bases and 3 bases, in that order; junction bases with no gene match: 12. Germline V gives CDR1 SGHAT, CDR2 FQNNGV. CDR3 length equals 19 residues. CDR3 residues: CASSLEAPQLAGATDTQYF. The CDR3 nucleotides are TGTGCCAGCAGCTTAGAGGCCCCCCAGCTAGCGGGGGCGACAGATACGCAGTATTTT.

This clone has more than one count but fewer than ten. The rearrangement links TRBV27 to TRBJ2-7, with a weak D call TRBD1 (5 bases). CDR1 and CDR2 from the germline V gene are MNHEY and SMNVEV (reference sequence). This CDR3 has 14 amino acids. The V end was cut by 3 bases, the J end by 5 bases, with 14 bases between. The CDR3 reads CASSLGRVTDEQYF. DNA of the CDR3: TGTGCCAGCAGTTTGGGCAGGGTAACCGACGAGCAGTACTTC.